One and the same sample provided the 9 T cell receptor beta chains below, sequenced in a study of T cells after yellow fever vaccination. One entry per CDR3 protein results from TCRdb running MiXCR on the 5' RACE reads. The sample has about 210,000 distinct CDR3 sequences, 3% to 3.5% seen once; the top ten hold 3.2%. Sequenced material: CD4+ T cells sorted from PBMCs, taken 10 days after the yellow fever booster vaccination. All receptors come from a man younger than 35 who received the YFV17D yellow fever vaccine.

This clonotype was detected only a few times. V and J are TRBV4-2 and TRBJ1-5; D remains ambiguous. This CDR3 has 16 amino acids. Trimming left V 0 bases short and J 1 base short, with 10 bases between. Per the germline V gene, CDR1 is LGHNA and CDR2 is YNFKEQ. The chain's CDR3 is CASSQDIPFSNQPQHF. The CDR3 DNA reads TGTGCCAGCAGCCAAGATATCCCATTCAGCAATCAGCCCCAGCATTTT.

The chain couples TRBV3-1 to TRBJ1-4, with TRBD1 matching 7 bases. This CDR3 has 13 residues. The germline gives CDR1 LGHDT, CDR2 YNNKEL (reference sequence). V shed 3 bases, J shed 7 bases, and the junction held 2 bases outside the gene matches. CDR3 loop: CASSHRDSEKLFF. CDR3 sequence (DNA): TGTGCCAGCAGCCACAGGGACAGTGAAAAACTGTTTTTT.

The rearrangement joins TRBV12-3 or TRBV12-4 to TRBJ1-1, with unresolved D. The CDR3 is 14 residues long. V lost 1 base and J 4 bases, leaving 10 bases between the germline ends. CDR3 bases: TGTGCCAGCAGTTTAGGTCAGGCGGGCACTGAAGCTTTCTTT. It encodes CASSLGQAGTEAFF.

This clonotype has a handful of counts. The V and J genes are TRBV30 and TRBJ2-6; D ambiguous. V was trimmed by 0 bases and J by 4 bases, leaving 4 bases between them. CDR1 and CDR2 from the germline V gene are GTSNPN and SVGIG (reference sequence). The CDR3 has 13 residues. DNA of the CDR3: TGTGCCTGGAGTGTTCAGGGGGCCAACGTCCTGACTTTC. It is translated as CAWSVQGANVLTF.

The V and J genes are TRBV24-1 and TRBJ1-1; 8 bases agree with TRBD1. Germline CDR1 KGHDR, CDR2 SFDVKD. The CDR3 contains 11 residues. Trimming took 7 bases from V and 10 from J; bases not matched to a gene: 4. The CDR3 nucleotides are TGTGCCACCAGCCCGGACAGGGTAGCTTTCTTT. Its protein product is CATSPDRVAFF.

This chain links TRBV7-3 with TRBJ1-1; D unclear. Germline loops: CDR1 SGHTA, CDR2 FQGTGA. The CDR3 extends over 13 amino acids. V was pared by 5 bases and J by 11 bases, with 18 bases between. CDR3 protein: CASSPGGRIGAFF. The CDR3 nucleotides read TGTGCCAGCAGCCCCGGAGGGCGAATCGGGGCTTTCTTT.

This chain joins TRBV6-2 or TRBV6-3 and TRBJ2-3; D ambiguous. This CDR3 contains 13 residues. V dropped 2 bases and J dropped 2 bases, with 5 bases sitting between them. Per germline, CDR1 MNHEY and CDR2 SVGEGT. In nucleotides, the CDR3 is TGTGCCAGCAGTTACGCTGTCACAGATACGCAGTATTTT. Amino acids: CASSYAVTDTQYF.

The sample holds a few counts of this clonotype. CDR3 region: CASSIRDGLWETQYF. The CDR3 DNA reads as TGTGCCAGCAGCATAAGGGACGGTCTGTGGGAGACCCAGTACTTC. The chain has TRBV7-9 and TRBJ2-5; either TRBD1 or TRBD2 may supply D (5 bases each). CDR3 length: 15 residues. The germline V and J ends were trimmed by 5 bases and 5 bases, with 18 bases remaining between them. Germline V lookup: CDR1 SEHNR, CDR2 FQNEAQ (reference sequence).

This clonotype was found many times. The rearrangement joins TRBV11-2 to TRBJ1-5; 9 bases are shared with TRBD1. The length of the CDR3 is 18 residues. The V gene's germline CDR1 is SGHAT and CDR2 FQNNGV. The J segment lost 1 base and the V segment lost 5 bases, leaving 12 bases of the junction unmatched. The chain's CDR3 is CASSLTTGGTGSNQPQHF. Here the CDR3 DNA reads TGTGCCAGCAGCCTAACTACGGGCGGGACAGGGAGCAATCAGCCCCAGCATTTT.